Shown below are 21 T cell receptor beta chains from a single sample sequenced in a study of molecular identifiers for immune sequencing clone quantification (dated by TCRdb to 2016 to 2019). Receptor libraries were prepared by PCR. This sample was sequenced with a NextSeq 500. In TCRdb, the public reads were trimmed at Q25 with fastp and aligned with MiXCR, with productive beta chains retained. Every CDR3 protein is listed once, alongside the most common genes and DNA of its rows. This sample lists some 580,000 distinct CDR3 sequences; 25% were detected once. The top ten clonotypes cover around 0.78% of the sample. Sequencing was done on a sample of naive CD8+ T cells from blood, with Jurkat cell RNA spiked in. The cell subset or site label corresponds to: FACS-sorted CD8+CD4-CCR7+CD45RA+ naive T cells. The receptors derive from a human donor in good health. Some libraries in this study had Jurkat cell RNA spiked in.

This clonotype was counted at least ten times. The chain carries TRBV12-3 or TRBV12-4 and TRBJ1-5; D is unresolved. V lost 3 bases and J 0 bases, leaving 9 bases between the germline ends. CDR3 length equals 15 residues. The CDR3 nucleotides read TGTGCCAGCAGTTTCGGGGTGGGTAGCAATCAGCCCCAGCATTTT. Translating gives CASSFGVGSNQPQHF.

There are many counts of this clonotype. The V gene is TRBV30, the J gene TRBJ1-1; D is uncertain. Germline V CDR1 and CDR2: GTSNPN, SVGIG (reference sequence). Deletions cut 2 bases from V and 1 base from J, with 5 bases between. The length of the CDR3 is 12 residues. The CDR3 nucleotides read TGTGCCTGGAGTAGGGAGAACACTGAAGCTTTCTTT. Translation gives CAWSRENTEAFF.

The chain uses TRBV5-1 and TRBJ2-1; D possibly matches TRBD1 or TRBD2 (5 bases each). V was clipped by 7 bases and J by 0 bases, with 11 bases between them. This CDR3 contains 14 residues. CDR1 and CDR2 (germline): SGHRS, YFSETQ. Written as DNA, the CDR3 is TGCGCCAGCCGGGGCCAAAACTCCTACAATGAGCAGTTCTTC. Translating gives CASRGQNSYNEQFF. Full variable domain (missing parts from reference TRBV5-1 and TRBJ2-1): KAGVTQTPRYLIKTRGQQVTLSCSPISGHRSVSWYQQTPGQGLQFLFEYFSETQRNKGNFPGRFSGRQFSNSRSEMNVSTLELGDSALYLCASRGQNSYNEQFFGPGTRLTVL.

Turning to this clonotype: This sequence may be a read error, since a much larger clone differs from it by one base. This rearrangement joins TRBV6-5 to TRBJ2-7; 8 bases are shared with TRBD2. The length of the CDR3 is 15 residues. CDR1 is MNHEY and CDR2 is SVGAGI in the germline V gene. J lost 6 bases, V lost 4 bases, and 11 bases had no gene match. CDR3 region: CASSSFSGAYGEQYF. DNA of the CDR3: TGTGCCAGCAGTTCGTTTAGCGGGGCCTATGGCGAGCAGTACTTC.

J is TRBJ1-2 and V is TRBV6-2 or TRBV6-3, with 9 nucleotides matching TRBD1. The V and J ends lost 3 bases and 4 bases, in that order; junction bases with no gene match: 9. The CDR3 consists of 16 residues. Per the germline V gene, CDR1 is MNHEY and CDR2 is SVGEGT. In DNA form, the CDR3 reads TGTGCCAGCAGTTATTTCCGGACAGGGGTTACCTATGGCTACACCTTC. Its protein is CASSYFRTGVTYGYTF.

This clonotype was recorded a few times. The chain joins TRBV12-3 or TRBV12-4 to TRBJ1-2; 7 bases are a match to TRBD1. Trimming removed 7 bases from V and 4 bases from J; junction bases left unmatched: 6. The CDR3 length is 13 residues. Here the CDR3 DNA reads TGTGCCAGCACCCCGGGGACAGCCTATGGCTACACCTTC. Protein: CASTPGTAYGYTF.

V and J are TRBV24-1 and TRBJ2-1, with TRBD1 matching over 7 bases. The CDR3 runs to 15 residues. CDR1 and CDR2 from the germline V gene are KGHDR and SFDVKD. Trimming removed 4 bases from V and 7 bases from J; junction bases left unmatched: 9. CDR3 bases: TGTGCCACCAGTGAAGGTAGAGGGGGCGTGAATGAGCAGTTCTTC. This translates into CATSEGRGGVNEQFF.

This clonotype was counted at least ten times. The V call is TRBV4-3, the J call TRBJ2-7; TRBD1 aligns across 9 bases. This CDR3 comprises 15 residues. Germline CDR1 and CDR2: LGHNA and YSLEER. Losses at the gene ends were 3 bases for V and 5 bases for J; bases not matched to a gene: 8. The CDR3 DNA reads as TGCGCCAGCAGCCAGTACAGGGGGCGCAGGAACGAGCAGTACTTC. Protein product: CASSQYRGRRNEQYF.

This clonotype appeared many times. The chain joins TRBV6-2 or TRBV6-3 to TRBJ2-3; TRBD2 might be the D (5 bases). The CDR3 spans 14 residues. Trimming removed 2 bases at V and 5 bases at J, with 11 bases between. Germline V CDR1 and CDR2: MNHEY, SVGEGT. The CDR3 DNA reads TGTGCCAGCAGTTACGACGAGCGGCGAGATACGCAGTATTTT. Translated, it gives CASSYDERRDTQYF.

Details on this clonotype: At one end the junction does not follow the germline gene, possibly because of a read error. The chain is built from TRBV28 and TRBJ2-6; TRBD2 is a possible D gene (6 bases). In germline, CDR1 is MDHEN, CDR2 SYDVKM. This CDR3 contains 16 residues. The CDR3: CASSLGGDTGASVLTF. Here the CDR3 DNA reads TGTGCCAGCAGTTTAGGAGGGGATACTGGGGCCAGCGTCCTGACTTTC. Based on the CDR3 plus reference TRBV28 and TRBJ2-6, the full variable domain is DVKVTQSSRYLVKRTGEKVFLECVQDMDHENMFWYRQDPGLGLRLIYFSYDVKMKEKGDIPEGYSVSREKKERFSLILESASTNQTSMYLCASSLGGDTGASVLTFGAGSRLTVL.

This CDR3 reads CASSYKRSGTGDSTSTDTQYF. CDR3 DNA: TGTGCCAGCAGTTATAAGCGGTCCGGGACAGGGGACTCTACTAGCACAGATACGCAGTATTTT. V gene TRBV28 combines with J gene TRBJ2-3; 10 positions match TRBD1. The J segment lost 0 bases and the V segment lost 4 bases, leaving 19 bases of the junction unmatched. Germline lookup yields CDR1 MDHEN and CDR2 SYDVKM. The CDR3 has 21 amino acids.

As to this clonotype: The junction and the germline gene differ at one end; a read error may be behind it. The chain combines TRBV9 with TRBJ2-7, with D maybe TRBD2 (6 bases). The CDR3 sequence is 12 residues long. Germline lookup yields CDR1 SGDLS and CDR2 YYNGEE. CDR3 DNA sequence: TGTGCCCGCAGCGGGCAGGGAGCCGAGCAGTACTTC. It encodes CARSGQGAEQYF.

This clonotype was observed many times. The V call is TRBV7-9, the J call TRBJ2-3, with 11 nucleotides matching TRBD2. V lost 5 bases, J lost 5 bases, and 0 bases stayed unmatched. Per the germline V gene, CDR1 is SEHNR and CDR2 is FQNEAQ (reference sequence). The CDR3 is 13 residues long. Written as DNA, the CDR3 is TGTGCCAGCAGCGGGACTAGCGGAGATACGCAGTATTTT. It is translated as CASSGTSGDTQYF. Full variable domain (remainder filled in from reference TRBV7-9 and TRBJ2-3): DTGVSQNPRHKITKRGQNVTFRCDPISEHNRLYWYRQTLGQGPEFLTYFQNEAQLEKSRLLSDRFSAERPKGSFSTLEIQRTEQGDSAMYLCASSGTSGDTQYFGPGTRLTVL.

This clonotype was detected only a few times. The genes are TRBV6-2 or TRBV6-3 and TRBJ1-2; 8 positions agree with TRBD1. This CDR3 is built from 13 residues. J lost 6 bases, V lost 7 bases, and 7 bases had no gene match. Looked up from germline, CDR1 is MNHEY and CDR2 is SVGEGT. CDR3 DNA: TGTGCCAGCACCCAAACAGGGGGTCATGGCTACACCTTC. Protein sequence: CASTQTGGHGYTF.

This clonotype was seen only a few times. This rearrangement joins TRBV29-1 to TRBJ1-6; D not certain. The V gene's germline CDR1 is SQVTM and CDR2 ANQGSEA. The CDR3 consists of 13 residues. The V end was cut by 7 bases, the J end by 8 bases, with 15 bases between. The CDR3 protein is CSALTDGDSPLHF. DNA for the CDR3: TGCAGCGCCCTGACGGACGGTGATTCACCCCTCCACTTT.

This clonotype appeared a few times. It is likely a read error, because the conserved phenylalanine at the end of the CDR3 is missing. This sequence joins TRBV7-9 and TRBJ2-7; TRBD2 is a possible D gene (6 bases). Trimming took off 2 bases at V and 2 bases at J, with 7 bases between the two ends. Germline CDR1 SEHNR, CDR2 FQNEAQ (reference sequence). CDR3 size: 13 residues. The CDR3 DNA reads TGTGCCAGCAGCTTACCGGGGGCCTACGAGCAGTACCTC. Protein sequence: CASSLPGAYEQYL.

The chain has TRBV4-3 and TRBJ1-5, with unresolved D. V was shortened by 1 base and J by 1 base, with 8 bases between the two germline ends. The CDR3 is made up of 15 amino acids. CDR1 LGHNA and CDR2 YSLEER come from the germline V gene. The CDR3 bases are TGCGCCAGCAGCCAAGGCATCGGGAGCAATCAGCCCCAGCATTTT. Its translation: CASSQGIGSNQPQHF.

Note on this clonotype: With a much larger clone just one base away, this may be a read error. The gene calls are TRBV5-6 and TRBJ2-3; possible D gene TRBD2, 6 bases. The CDR3 is 14 amino acids. CDR1 and CDR2 (germline): SGHDT, YYEEEE. The DNA for the CDR3 is TGTGCCTGCAGCTTCCCTAGCGCGACAGATACGCAGTATTTT. Protein product: CACSFPSATDTQYF.

About this clonotype: A much larger clone lies one base from this, so it may be a read error. The chain joins TRBV20-1 to TRBJ2-3; D gene unclear. V was pared by 1 base and J by 0 bases, with 11 bases between. This CDR3 has 15 residues. Germline values: CDR1 DFQATT, CDR2 SNEGSKA (reference sequence). Written as DNA, the CDR3 is TGCAGTGCTAGAGGCATGGTTAAGAGCACAGATACGCAGTATTTT. Amino acids: CSARGMVKSTDTQYF.

A note on this clonotype: A much larger clone differs from this one at a single base, so this may be a read error. The CDR3 spells CSVKAGLGLRHEQYF. In DNA, the CDR3 is TGCAGCGTTAAAGCGGGCTTAGGTTTGCGCCACGAGCAGTACTTC. The chain links TRBV29-1 to TRBJ2-7; the D gene is possibly TRBD2 (6 bases). This CDR3 has 15 residues. The ends were cut back, 5 bases at V and 5 bases at J, with 22 bases in the middle. The germline CDR1 and CDR2 sequences are SQVTM and ANQGSEA.

This clonotype was observed a few times. The genes are TRBV20-1 and TRBJ2-7; 12 nucleotides line up with TRBD2. The CDR3 spans 15 residues. The V gene end was trimmed by 3 bases and the J gene end by 2 bases; junction bases not matched to a gene: 5. The V gene's germline CDR1 is DFQATT and CDR2 SNEGSKA (reference sequence). CDR3 in amino acids: CSASNLAGGTYEQYF. The CDR3 DNA is TGCAGTGCTAGCAACCTAGCGGGGGGGACCTACGAGCAGTACTTC.